These 31 T cell receptor beta chains share one sample of origin, sequenced in a study of regulatory T cells in long-lasting Graves disease. Arm-PCR with iRepertoire HTBI primers amplified the CDR3 regions for these TCR beta libraries. TCRdb independently ran MiXCR on the multiplex PCR reads; one entry per CDR3 protein. The data contain approximately 400,000 distinct CDR3 sequences, around 16% of them singletons. Documented time point: newly diagnosed GD, antithyroid drugs for less than 3 months. There was RNA extracted from PBMCs, and the TCR library was made from it. These data also featured in a second study, about T cells in Graves' hyperthyroidism and ophthalmopathy.

The source material was peripheral blood mononuclear cells (PBMCs), sampled at new diagnosis, from a patient treated with antithyroid drugs. These receptors were taken from a woman in her 40s with Graves disease.

As concerns this clonotype: It may be a read error: a sequence one base away is much more abundant. V is TRBV12-3 or TRBV12-4 and J is TRBJ1-2, with 11 nucleotides matching TRBD1. V shed 6 bases, J shed 1 base, and the junction held 7 bases outside the gene matches. The CDR3 totals 16 residues. Here the CDR3 reads CASSLADRGLNYGYTF. CDR3 sequence (DNA): TGTGCCAGCAGCCTCGCGGACAGGGGGCTTAACTATGGCTACACCTTC.

This clonotype was recorded a few times. J is TRBJ2-1 and V is TRBV29-1, with 9 bases identical to TRBD2. The CDR3 totals 16 residues. V was pared by 6 bases and J by 1 base, with 10 bases of the junction left unmatched. The germline CDR1 and CDR2 sequences are SQVTM and ANQGSEA. CDR3 coding DNA: TGCAGCGTGGGGGGGCTTAGCGGGAGATCCTACAATGAGCAGTTCTTC. Its protein is CSVGGLSGRSYNEQFF.

This clonotype has a count of ten or more. The rearrangement uses TRBV29-1 and TRBJ2-1, with D perhaps matching TRBD1 (6 bases). The CDR3 covers 14 residues. The V end lost 0 bases, the J end lost 8 bases, and 14 bases lay between the germline ends. Germline assignment: CDR1 SQVTM and CDR2 ANQGSEA. Written as DNA, the CDR3 is TGCAGCGTTGAAGATACGGGGACATGGGATGAGCAGTTCTTC. Amino acid sequence: CSVEDTGTWDEQFF.

The chain employs TRBV5-1 and TRBJ2-2; D is unresolved. Germline CDR1 SGHRS, CDR2 YFSETQ. V was cut by 7 bases and J by 6 bases, with 16 bases left in between. The CDR3 runs to 14 residues. This CDR3 is CASGGGAGSGELFF. As DNA, the CDR3 is TGCGCCAGCGGTGGTGGAGCCGGTTCCGGGGAGCTGTTTTTT.

Ten or more counts support this clonotype. J is TRBJ1-5 and V is TRBV28; 7 bases map to TRBD1. J gave up 4 bases and V 6 bases, and 6 bases lay outside the gene matches. The CDR3 runs 14 residues. Germline loops: CDR1 MDHEN, CDR2 SYDVKM. For the CDR3, the DNA is TGTGCCAGCAGCCGTGGACAGGCTAATCAGCCCCAGCATTTT. Translation: CASSRGQANQPQHF.

This clonotype occurred many times. CDR3 residues: CASSFGLASSYNEQFF. CDR3 DNA: TGTGCCAGCAGTTTTGGGCTAGCGAGCTCCTACAATGAGCAGTTCTTC. The rearrangement uses TRBV12-3 or TRBV12-4 and TRBJ2-1; D is perhaps TRBD2 (6 bases). The V and J ends lost 3 bases and 0 bases respectively, with 12 bases between them. This CDR3 is built from 16 residues.

This chain joins TRBV4-1 and TRBJ2-1, with 8 bases identical to TRBD2. CDR1 MGHRA and CDR2 YSYEKL come from the germline V gene. The trim removed 5 bases at V and 8 bases at J, leaving 8 bases unmatched. This CDR3 region has 14 residues. The CDR3 DNA reads TGCGCCAGCAGCGTACCGGGACTAGTAGATGAGCAGTTCTTC. Translating it yields CASSVPGLVDEQFF.

This clonotype has at least ten counts. The rearrangement joins TRBV11-1 to TRBJ2-5; D unresolved. CDR3 length: 14 amino acids. CDR1 is SGHAT and CDR2 is FQDESV in the germline V gene (reference sequence). V lost 4 bases and J lost 5, with 14 bases in between. CDR3 loop: CASSSLLGRETQYF. The CDR3 DNA is TGTGCCAGCAGCTCCCTGTTAGGGCGGGAGACCCAGTACTTC.

This clonotype has at least ten counts. DNA of the CDR3: TGTGCCAGTAGTATAGCGGGAGGGCCGTACAATGAGCAGTTCTTC. Translation: CASSIAGGPYNEQFF. The chain carries TRBV19 and TRBJ2-1, with TRBD2 matching over 8 bases. CDR1 LNHDA and CDR2 SQIVND come from the germline V gene (reference sequence). V gave up 1 base and J gave up 4 bases; unmatched junction bases: 3. The CDR3 contains 15 residues.

Note on this clonotype: The junction departs from the called germline gene at one end, perhaps through a read error. This rearrangement joins TRBV5-8 to TRBJ2-7; 9 nucleotides match TRBD2. The CDR3 is 16 amino acids. The germline CDR1 and CDR2 sequences are SGHTS and YDEGEE. The CDR3 loop is CASSERGSGSSHEQYF. Written as DNA, the CDR3 is TGTGCCAGCAGCGAGAGGGGTAGCGGGAGCTCCCACGAGCAGTACTTC.

This clonotype was observed at least ten times. This rearrangement joins TRBV2 to TRBJ1-2; 9 bases fit TRBD1. The CDR3 has 16 residues. Germline assignment: CDR1 SNHLY and CDR2 FYNNEI. V lost 9 bases to trimming and J lost 4 bases; unmatched junction nucleotides: 15. CDR3 protein: CASFPLGTGSGYGYTF. Written as DNA, the CDR3 is TGTGCCAGTTTTCCACTCGGGACAGGGAGTGGCTATGGCTACACCTTC.

For this clonotype: Being one base from a much bigger clone, this may be a read error. CDR3 sequence: CASSSGQYYEQYF. As DNA, the CDR3 is TGTGCCAGCAGCTCCGGACAGTACTACGAGCAGTACTTC. The rearrangement links TRBV27 to TRBJ2-7, with a weak D call TRBD1 (6 bases). Germline lookup yields CDR1 MNHEY and CDR2 SMNVEV (reference sequence). The CDR3 extends over 13 amino acids. The V end was cut by 6 bases, the J end by 3 bases, with 12 bases between.

The rearrangement links TRBV10-3 to TRBJ1-5, with D unclear. Germline V gives CDR1 ENHRY, CDR2 SYGVKD. V was clipped by 3 bases and J by 4 bases, with 13 bases between them. The CDR3 covers 15 residues. The CDR3 bases are TGTGCCATCAGTGACCCAACAAGTTCGAATCAGCCCCAGCATTTT. Translating it yields CAISDPTSSNQPQHF.

The chain uses TRBV5-1 and TRBJ2-7; 7 nucleotides agree with TRBD2. Looked up from germline, CDR1 is SGHRS and CDR2 is YFSETQ. The CDR3 is made up of 12 amino acids. With V trimmed by 7 bases and J by 2 bases, 3 bases remained unmatched. The CDR3 DNA is TGCGCCAGCGCTAGCGGTGCCTACGAGCAGTACTTC. Its translation: CASASGAYEQYF. Full variable domain (missing parts from reference TRBV5-1 and TRBJ2-7): KAGVTQTPRYLIKTRGQQVTLSCSPISGHRSVSWYQQTPGQGLQFLFEYFSETQRNKGNFPGRFSGRQFSNSRSEMNVSTLELGDSALYLCASASGAYEQYFGPGTRLTVT.

Regarding this clonotype: A much bigger clone sits one base away, suggesting this may be a read error. The chain carries TRBV3-1 and TRBJ2-5; 14 bases line up with TRBD2. This CDR3 spans 17 amino acids. The germline gives CDR1 LGHDT, CDR2 YNNKEL (reference sequence). With 2 bases clipped from V and 8 bases from J, the junction kept 10 bases outside the gene matches. This CDR3 is CASSQSGLAGDGGTQYF. The CDR3 coding sequence is TGTGCCAGCAGCCAATCGGGACTAGCGGGAGACGGGGGAACCCAGTACTTC.

This clonotype was recorded many times. The rearrangement links TRBV11-3 to TRBJ2-7; tentative D call: TRBD1 (6 bases). The germline V gene has CDR1 SGHNT and CDR2 YENEEA. CDR3 length equals 15 residues. The V gene lost 1 base and the J gene lost 3 bases, with 13 bases spanning the gap. Written as DNA, the CDR3 is TGTGCCAGCAGCTTAGCCGGACAGACCAGCTACGAGCAGTACTTC. This gives the protein CASSLAGQTSYEQYF.

This clonotype came up a few times. The V and J genes are TRBV7-2 and TRBJ2-3; D remains unclear. V shed 1 base and J shed 4 bases, with 6 bases lying between them. CDR1 is SGHTA and CDR2 is FQGNSA in the germline V gene. This CDR3 is built from 13 residues. The CDR3 loop is CASSLVPPDTQYF. The CDR3 DNA reads TGTGCCAGCAGCTTAGTCCCCCCAGATACGCAGTATTTT.

The V call is TRBV5-7, the J call TRBJ2-6; D might be TRBD2 (6 bases). TRBV5-7 is an open reading frame whose function is uncertain. Trimming removed 1 base at V and 4 bases at J, with 15 bases between. The CDR3 is 17 residues long. The CDR3 protein is CASSLRFGGKGANVLTF. CDR3 nucleotides: TGTGCCAGCAGCTTGCGGTTTGGGGGGAAAGGGGCCAACGTCCTGACTTTC.

This sequence joins TRBV4-1 and TRBJ2-5, with D possibly being TRBD2 (6 bases). The germline CDR1 and CDR2 sequences are MGHRA and YSYEKL. The CDR3 length is 14 residues. V gave up 1 base and J gave up 7 bases, with 13 bases separating them. CDR3 DNA sequence: TGCGCCAGCAGCCAAGGTCCGGGACTGGGGACCCAGTACTTC. This translates into CASSQGPGLGTQYF.

This clonotype has at least ten counts. This chain connects TRBV18 to TRBJ1-2; D unresolved. Germline assignment: CDR1 KGHSH and CDR2 LQKENI. V lost 4 bases and J 0 bases, leaving 9 bases between the germline ends. This CDR3 spans 14 amino acids. CDR3 in DNA: TGTGCCAGCTCACTCGACCAAGCTAACTATGGCTACACCTTC. Protein sequence: CASSLDQANYGYTF.

This clonotype has at least ten counts. The rearrangement links TRBV6-1 to TRBJ2-3, with D perhaps TRBD1 or TRBD2 (5 bases each). Germline V gene data show CDR1 as MNHNS and CDR2 as SASEGT. This CDR3 has 15 amino acids. V lost 5 bases and J 5 bases, leaving 17 bases between the germline ends. CDR3 nucleotide sequence: TGTGCCAGCAGTCTGGGACGCACGTTGCGAGATACGCAGTATTTT. Translation gives CASSLGRTLRDTQYF.

This clonotype was observed at least ten times. The chain couples TRBV2 to TRBJ2-7, with 7 bases identical to TRBD1. The germline V gene has CDR1 SNHLY and CDR2 FYNNEI. V was clipped by 1 base and J by 2 bases; unmatched bases: 5. The CDR3 totals 15 residues. The DNA for the CDR3 is TGTGCCAGCAGTGAAGGGGACAGCTTTCCCTACGAGCAGTACTTC. This encodes CASSEGDSFPYEQYF. Combining the CDR3 with reference TRBV2 and TRBJ2-7 gives the whole variable domain EPEVTQTPSHQVTQMGQEVILRCVPISNHLYFYWYRQILGQKVEFLVSFYNNEISEKSEIFDDQFSVERPDGSNFTLKIRSTKLEDSAMYFCASSEGDSFPYEQYFGPGTRLTVT.

This clonotype was observed a few times. The chain is built from TRBV28 and TRBJ2-2; D is unclear. Per germline, CDR1 MDHEN and CDR2 SYDVKM. CDR3 length: 15 residues. The germline V and J ends were trimmed by 4 bases and 4 bases, with 13 bases remaining between them. For the CDR3, the DNA is TGTGCCAGCAGTTCAGCCTGGAAGGGCACCGGGGAGCTGTTTTTT. As protein: CASSSAWKGTGELFF.

This clonotype was seen many times. The V gene is TRBV12-3 or TRBV12-4, the J gene TRBJ2-7; D gene ambiguous. The V gene lost 4 bases and the J gene lost 6 bases, with 10 bases spanning the gap. CDR3 length: 12 residues. CDR3 sequence reads: CASSSPASEQYF. CDR3 coding DNA: TGTGCCAGCAGTTCCCCGGCAAGCGAGCAGTACTTC.

Turning to this clonotype: A far larger clone is one nucleotide away, so this likely arose from a read error. J is TRBJ2-3 and V is TRBV11-2, with 7 bases identical to TRBD1. The end of the DNA fits TRBJ2-1 better, so the J call may be wrong. CDR1 and CDR2 from the germline V gene are SGHAT and FQNNGV. The CDR3 covers 13 residues. CDR3 amino acids: CASSQGVVNGQFF. DNA of the CDR3: TGTGCCAGCAGCCAGGGGGTAGTCAATGGGCAGTTCTTC.

In this sample, this clonotype turned up many times. The chain is built from TRBV25-1 and TRBJ2-1; no definite D call. Germline V gene sequence: CDR1 MGHDK, CDR2 SYGVNS. The CDR3 consists of 13 residues. V lost 5 bases to trimming and J lost 8 bases, with 13 bases between them. CDR3: CASSSRVLDEQFF. The CDR3 DNA follows: TGTGCCAGCAGTAGTAGGGTTCTAGATGAGCAGTTCTTC. The whole variable domain, filled in from reference TRBV25-1 and TRBJ2-1, reads EADIYQTPRYLVIGTGKKITLECSQTMGHDKMYWYQQDPGMELHLIHYSYGVNSTEKGDLSSESTVSRIRTEHFPLTLESARPSHTSQYLCASSSRVLDEQFFGPGTRLTVL.

This clonotype appeared many times. The CDR3 DNA sequence: TGTGCCAGCATTAAGGGAGGGAACACTGAAGCTTTCTTT. Translated, it gives CASIKGGNTEAFF. The chain carries TRBV12-3 or TRBV12-4 and TRBJ1-1; D gene unclear. Trimming removed 7 bases from V and 1 base from J, with 10 bases in between. The CDR3 totals 13 residues.

This clonotype was picked up a small number of times. The chain links TRBV20-1 to TRBJ1-4, with D possibly matching TRBD1 (5 bases). Trimming removed 0 bases from V and 7 bases from J, with 9 bases in between. In germline, CDR1 is DFQATT, CDR2 SNEGSKA (reference sequence). The CDR3 contains 13 residues. The CDR3 sequence: CSAREGPIEKLFF. CDR3 nucleotides: TGCAGTGCTAGAGAGGGGCCTATTGAAAAACTGTTTTTT.

The CDR3 nucleotides read TGCAGTTCCAGACTAGCGGGGATCACAGATACGCAGTATTTT. It translates to CSSRLAGITDTQYF. The V gene is TRBV20-1, the J gene TRBJ2-3; 11 bases match TRBD2. The CDR3 extends over 14 amino acids. Germline-derived CDR1 and CDR2 are DFQATT and SNEGSKA (reference sequence). V was pared by 8 bases and J by 2 bases, with 6 bases of the junction left unmatched.

This clonotype occurred many times. The rearrangement uses TRBV6-5 and TRBJ2-2; 8 nucleotides align to TRBD1. V shed 3 bases and J 4 bases; nucleotides not matched to a gene: 10. Germline loops: CDR1 MNHEY, CDR2 SVGAGI. The CDR3 has 17 residues. CDR3 amino acids: CASSYSWTGRSTGELFF. CDR3 nucleotides: TGTGCCAGCAGTTATTCCTGGACAGGGCGGAGCACCGGGGAGCTGTTTTTT.

This clonotype was detected many times. V and J are TRBV12-3 or TRBV12-4 and TRBJ1-5; D may be TRBD1 (5 bases). V was shortened by 3 bases and J by 4 bases, with 13 bases between the two germline ends. There are 15 residues in the CDR3. Here the CDR3 reads CASSFSWDENQPQHF. As DNA, the CDR3 is TGTGCCAGCAGTTTTTCGTGGGACGAGAATCAGCCCCAGCATTTT.